What follows describes a single T cell receptor beta chain. V gave up 6 bases and J gave up 2 bases, with 8 bases separating them. From germline, CDR1 is DFQATT and CDR2 SNEGSKA (reference sequence). CDR3 length: 11 amino acids. This sample stems from a study of blood T cell repertoires in COVID-19. Original handling: The assay estimated nucleated cells by amplifying reference gene primers. Profiled with immunoSEQ multiplex PCR; TCRdb holds only in-frame clones, not every one. V and J calls and clone size follow that table, whereas D and trimming were derived from the DNA. The table includes around 26,000 clones, around 66% detected once.

The sample taken for sequencing was peripheral blood. J is TRBJ2-7 and V is TRBV20-1, with D hard to call. The clonotype comes from a man aged 60 to 69 with active or convalescent COVID-19. The CDR3 protein is CSAQEAYEQYF. The DNA for the CDR3 is TGCAGTGCCCAAGAGGCCTACGAGCAGTACTTC.